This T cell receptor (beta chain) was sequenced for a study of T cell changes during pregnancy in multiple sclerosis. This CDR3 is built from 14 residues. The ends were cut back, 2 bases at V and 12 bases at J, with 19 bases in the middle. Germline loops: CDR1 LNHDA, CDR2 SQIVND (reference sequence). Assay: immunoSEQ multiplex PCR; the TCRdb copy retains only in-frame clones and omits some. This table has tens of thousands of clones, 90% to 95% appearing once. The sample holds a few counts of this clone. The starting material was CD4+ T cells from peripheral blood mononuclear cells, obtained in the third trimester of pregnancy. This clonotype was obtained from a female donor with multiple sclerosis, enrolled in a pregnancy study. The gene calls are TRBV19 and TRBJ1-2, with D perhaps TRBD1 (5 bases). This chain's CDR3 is CASSITWVDSLHTF. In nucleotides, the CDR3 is TGTGCCAGTAGTATAACGTGGGTCGACAGCCTGCACACCTTC.